Shown below are 23 T cell receptor beta chains from a single sample sequenced in a study of shared clonotypes between healthy human individuals (dated by TCRdb to 2018 to 2021). The library was built by means of the immunoSEQ multiplex PCR assay. TCRdb mirrors the immuneACCESS table, restricted to in-frame sequences. Some clones are absent from its copies; in checked studies, under half trace to an unresolved V gene, and the reason for the others is unknown. Within this sample are around 510,000 clones, with around 95% of them counted one time only. The top ten clones comprise around 0.067% of the sample. Source material: naive CD4+ T cells sorted from blood. Explained via the paper, the cell subset or site label denotes: CD45RA+ positively selected. Receptors were obtained from a woman in her twenties or thirties in good health.

The gene calls are TRBV5-6 and TRBJ2-6; a weak D match, TRBD1 (6 bases). Germline V gene lookup returns CDR1 SGHDT and CDR2 YYEEEE. CDR3 length equals 18 residues. Trimming removed 3 bases at V and 0 bases at J, with 16 bases between. CDR3: CASSSRGQWDSGANVLTF. The CDR3 nucleotides are TGTGCCAGCAGCTCCAGGGGTCAGTGGGACTCTGGGGCCAACGTCCTGACTTTC.

J is TRBJ1-1 and V is TRBV5-1, with D uncertain. V dropped 4 bases and J dropped 5 bases, with 18 bases sitting between them. CDR1 is SGHRS, CDR2 YFSETQ, per germline. There are 15 residues in the CDR3. DNA of the CDR3: TGCGCCAGCAGCAGAAGTGCGGCCTCGCGGACTGAAGCTTTCTTT. Its protein product is CASSRSAASRTEAFF.

V and J are TRBV5-1 and TRBJ2-7; 10 bases line up with TRBD2. The CDR3 contains 18 residues. V dropped 5 bases and J dropped 3; count of bases not matched to a gene: 17. Germline V gene lookup returns CDR1 SGHRS and CDR2 YFSETQ. The CDR3 spells CASRLPLSGSGRSYEQYF. DNA for the CDR3: TGCGCCAGCAGGTTACCCCTTTCGGGTAGCGGGAGGAGCTACGAGCAGTACTTC.

The chain couples TRBV19 to TRBJ2-2, with D possibly TRBD2 on 5 matching bases. Germline-derived CDR1 and CDR2 are LNHDA and SQIVND (reference sequence). The CDR3 is made up of 16 amino acids. The ends were cut back, 3 bases at V and 6 bases at J, with 17 bases in the middle. The CDR3 region is CASSIGSTGWAGELFF. Here the CDR3 DNA reads TGTGCCAGTAGTATCGGGTCGACGGGATGGGCCGGGGAGCTGTTTTTT.

The table lists this clone with a count of one. This chain joins TRBV2 and TRBJ1-4; D call uncertain. Trimming took 8 bases from V and 7 from J, leaving 17 bases between them. Germline V gene lookup returns CDR1 SNHLY and CDR2 FYNNEI. This CDR3 comprises 14 residues. The CDR3 protein is CASRFRGVGEKLFF. The CDR3, as DNA: TGTGCCAGCCGGTTTCGGGGAGTAGGTGAAAAACTGTTTTTT.

This clone was recorded once. The rearrangement links TRBV6-5 to TRBJ1-5; 11 bases fit TRBD1. The CDR3 is 14 residues long. After removal of 6 bases from V and 8 bases from J, the junction contained 6 bases not matched to a gene. Germline CDR1 is MNHEY and CDR2 is SVGAGI. The CDR3 protein is CASRGGTGGEPQHF. In nucleotides, the CDR3 is TGTGCCAGCAGGGGAGGGACAGGGGGTGAGCCCCAGCATTTT.

V and J are TRBV5-8 and TRBJ2-3; D remains unclear. This CDR3 has 13 amino acids. The V gene's germline CDR1 is SGHTS and CDR2 YDEGEE. Trimming stripped 4 bases from V and 2 bases from J, with 8 bases between. For the CDR3, the DNA is TGTGCCAGCAGCACTCCTAACACAGATACGCAGTATTTT. It yields the protein CASSTPNTDTQYF. The whole variable domain, remainder taken from reference TRBV5-8 and TRBJ2-3, is EAGVTQSPTHLIKTRGQQATLRCSPISGHTSVYWYQQALGLGLQFLLWYDEGEERNRGNFPPRFSGRQFPNYSSELNVNALELEDSALYLCASSTPNTDTQYFGPGTRLTVL.

The CDR3 region is CASSDSSGGFEQYF. CDR3 sequence (DNA): TGTGCCAGCAGTGACTCGTCTGGCGGATTTGAGCAGTACTTC. The chain combines TRBV6-4 with TRBJ2-7; D is ambiguous. Trimming removed 0 bases from V and 7 bases from J, with 13 bases in between. CDR1 and CDR2 from the germline V gene are MRHNA and SNTAGT. CDR3 length: 14 residues.

The V gene is TRBV6-5, the J gene TRBJ2-3, with 7 bases lining up with TRBD2. The trim removed 6 bases at V and 4 bases at J, leaving 7 bases unmatched. The germline gives CDR1 MNHEY, CDR2 SVGAGI. The CDR3 covers 14 residues. The CDR3 region is CASRPWGGADTQYF. CDR3 sequence (DNA): TGTGCCAGCAGACCATGGGGGGGAGCAGATACGCAGTATTTT.

CDR3 nucleotides: TGTGCCAGCAGCCCGTCTCGAGGGGCAACTAATGAAAAACTGTTTTTT. This gives the protein CASSPSRGATNEKLFF. The chain links TRBV28 to TRBJ1-4, with D perhaps matching TRBD1 (5 bases). CDR3 length: 16 residues. Per germline, CDR1 MDHEN and CDR2 SYDVKM. Trimming removed 6 bases at V and 0 bases at J, with 14 bases between. Full variable domain (remainder filled in from reference TRBV28 and TRBJ1-4): DVKVTQSSRYLVKRTGEKVFLECVQDMDHENMFWYRQDPGLGLRLIYFSYDVKMKEKGDIPEGYSVSREKKERFSLILESASTNQTSMYLCASSPSRGATNEKLFFGSGTQLSVL.

This chain uses TRBV19 with TRBJ1-3; a weak D match, TRBD1 (5 bases). The CDR3 has 16 residues. Germline V gene lookup returns CDR1 LNHDA and CDR2 SQIVND (reference sequence). Trimming removed 3 bases at V and 0 bases at J, with 12 bases between. Here the CDR3 DNA reads TGTGCCAGTAGTATTCCAAACGGACACTCTGGAAACACCATATATTTT. Translated, it gives CASSIPNGHSGNTIYF. The full variable domain, completed using reference TRBV19 and TRBJ1-3, is DGGITQSPKYLFRKEGQNVTLSCEQNLNHDAMYWYRQDPGQGLRLIYYSQIVNDFQKGDIAEGYSVSREKKESFPLTVTSAQKNPTAFYLCASSIPNGHSGNTIYFGEGSWLTVV.

The chain uses TRBV2 and TRBJ2-3; 8 bases agree with TRBD2. Germline V gene lookup returns CDR1 SNHLY and CDR2 FYNNEI. The junction had 9 bases not matched to a gene; V was cut back by 7 bases and J by 3 bases. The CDR3 extends over 15 amino acids. CDR3 nucleotides: TGTGCCAGCATACCCGGGAGGGCTCGGACAGATACGCAGTATTTT. Encoded protein: CASIPGRARTDTQYF.

This sequence joins TRBV2 and TRBJ2-1; D may correspond to TRBD1 or TRBD2 (5 bases each). V shed 3 bases and J shed 8 bases, with 17 bases lying between them. This CDR3 has 15 amino acids. CDR1 is SNHLY and CDR2 is FYNNEI in the germline V gene. The CDR3 nucleotides are TGTGCCAGCAGTGATCAGTTTGGGGGAGTGGATGAGCAGTTCTTC. Residues: CASSDQFGGVDEQFF.

J is TRBJ1-6 and V is TRBV7-9; 9 nucleotides align to TRBD1. CDR1 is SEHNR and CDR2 is FQNEAQ in the germline V gene (reference sequence). There are 16 residues in the CDR3. V gave up 4 bases and J gave up 8 bases; unmatched junction bases: 9. CDR3 in DNA: TGTGCCAGCAGCTGGGGACAGGGAATTCTTGATTCACCCCTCCACTTT. Translation: CASSWGQGILDSPLHF. Filled out from reference TRBV7-9 and TRBJ1-6, the complete variable domain reads DTGVSQNPRHKITKRGQNVTFRCDPISEHNRLYWYRQTLGQGPEFLTYFQNEAQLEKSRLLSDRFSAERPKGSFSTLEIQRTEQGDSAMYLCASSWGQGILDSPLHFGNGTRLTVT.

The chain carries TRBV14 and TRBJ1-1; a possible D gene is TRBD1 (5 bases). This CDR3 has 16 residues. Germline assignment: CDR1 SGHDN and CDR2 FVKESK. V was clipped by 0 bases and J by 6 bases, with 17 bases between them. The chain's CDR3 is CASSQEGEGRKAEAFF. The CDR3 DNA follows: TGTGCCAGCAGCCAAGAAGGGGAGGGGCGAAAAGCTGAAGCTTTCTTT.

The chain uses TRBV15 and TRBJ1-1; TRBD1 aligns across 7 bases. The V and J ends lost 5 bases and 4 bases, in that order; junction bases with no gene match: 4. CDR1 and CDR2 from the germline V gene are LNHNV and YYDKDF (reference sequence). This CDR3 contains 13 residues. In DNA form, the CDR3 reads TGTGCCACCAGCCGCGACAGGGTCACTGAAGCTTTCTTT. Protein product: CATSRDRVTEAFF.

The rearrangement joins TRBV15 to TRBJ1-5, with 10 bases fitting TRBD1. The CDR3 runs to 19 residues. With 4 bases clipped from V and 0 bases from J, the junction kept 12 bases outside the gene matches. Germline lookup yields CDR1 LNHNV and CDR2 YYDKDF (reference sequence). The CDR3 nucleotides read TGTGCCACCAGCATAAGACAGGGGGCTTATTTGGGTAGCAATCAGCCCCAGCATTTT. As protein: CATSIRQGAYLGSNQPQHF.

The V and J genes are TRBV29-1 and TRBJ1-1, with D possibly TRBD1 on 5 matching bases. This CDR3 region has 13 residues. CDR1 is SQVTM and CDR2 is ANQGSEA in the germline V gene. Trimming took off 7 bases at V and 2 bases at J, with 14 bases between the two ends. CDR3 in amino acids: CSARDLPNTEAFF. CDR3 nucleotide sequence: TGCAGCGCTAGGGACCTCCCCAACACTGAAGCTTTCTTT.

The chain couples TRBV7-9 to TRBJ2-2; 7 nucleotides agree with TRBD1. CDR1 and CDR2 (germline): SEHNR, FQNEAQ (reference sequence). V lost 5 bases and J lost 4; bases outside the gene matches: 13. The CDR3 sequence is 17 residues long. In DNA, the CDR3 is TGTGCCAGCAGCCGATTCACCCAAGACAGGGTCACCGGGGAGCTGTTTTTT. It yields the protein CASSRFTQDRVTGELFF. The full variable domain, its missing parts supplied by reference TRBV7-9 and TRBJ2-2, is DTGVSQNPRHKITKRGQNVTFRCDPISEHNRLYWYRQTLGQGPEFLTYFQNEAQLEKSRLLSDRFSAERPKGSFSTLEIQRTEQGDSAMYLCASSRFTQDRVTGELFFGEGSRLTVL.

This chain joins TRBV11-2 and TRBJ2-2, with unresolved D. CDR1 is SGHAT, CDR2 FQNNGV, per germline. V was cut by 5 bases and J by 2 bases, with 9 bases left in between. This CDR3 comprises 14 residues. This CDR3 is CASSPPLNTGELFF. Here the CDR3 DNA reads TGTGCCAGCAGCCCCCCCCTCAACACCGGGGAGCTGTTTTTT.

This chain connects TRBV28 to TRBJ2-2; the match to TRBD2 covers 11 bases. V lost 6 bases, J lost 5 bases, and 2 bases stayed unmatched. Germline V gives CDR1 MDHEN, CDR2 SYDVKM. CDR3 length equals 14 residues. CDR3: CASRTSGTTGELFF. The CDR3, as DNA: TGTGCCAGCAGGACTAGCGGGACGACCGGGGAGCTGTTTTTT.

The J gene is TRBJ1-1, the V gene TRBV19, with D maybe TRBD1 (6 bases). Trimming took 3 bases from V and 3 from J, leaving 14 bases between them. The germline gives CDR1 LNHDA, CDR2 SQIVND (reference sequence). The CDR3 contains 15 residues. This CDR3 reads CASSIGGLGYTEAFF. In DNA, the CDR3 is TGTGCCAGTAGTATTGGGGGCCTGGGGTACACTGAAGCTTTCTTT.

Turning to this clone: At the DNA level, this CDR3 is encoded by other sequences in the same sample as well. V gene TRBV5-1 combines with J gene TRBJ1-2; D is possibly TRBD1 (5 bases). There are 12 residues in the CDR3. The germline V and J ends were trimmed by 5 bases and 2 bases, with 7 bases remaining between them. In germline, CDR1 is SGHRS, CDR2 YFSETQ. CDR3 sequence reads: CASRTGNYGYTF. The CDR3 region has the DNA TGCGCCAGCAGAACAGGCAACTATGGCTACACCTTC.